This T cell receptor (beta chain) was captured in a study of cytomegalovirus exposure and HLA in healthy donors. This PCR relied on a set of 60 Vbeta primers and 13 Jbeta primers. Profiling relied on immunoSEQ multiplex PCR, and the TCRdb table lists in-frame clones only, not all of them. The sample holds 65,000 to 85,000 clones, around two thirds seen once. Study-wide findings and caveats: For most TCR sequences rarity was the rule, although some public TCRs occurred in many donors. Roughly uniform depth of sequencing across donors was assumed in presence/absence analyses. Earlier results showed most TCR beta V segments being productive about 87% or about 30% of the time.

Germline CDR1 SGHTA, CDR2 FQGNSA. Trimming took off 2 bases at V and 3 bases at J, with 7 bases between the two ends. The CDR3 runs 13 residues. About this clone: Its target is unknown.

The J gene is TRBJ1-2, the V gene TRBV7-2; D is ambiguous. This TCR was recovered from a man in his sixties in good health and CMV-seropositive. Material for sequencing was PBMCs. CDR3 protein: CASSLLGDYGYTF. The DNA of the CDR3 is TGTGCCAGCAGCTTACTGGGAGACTATGGCTACACCTTC.